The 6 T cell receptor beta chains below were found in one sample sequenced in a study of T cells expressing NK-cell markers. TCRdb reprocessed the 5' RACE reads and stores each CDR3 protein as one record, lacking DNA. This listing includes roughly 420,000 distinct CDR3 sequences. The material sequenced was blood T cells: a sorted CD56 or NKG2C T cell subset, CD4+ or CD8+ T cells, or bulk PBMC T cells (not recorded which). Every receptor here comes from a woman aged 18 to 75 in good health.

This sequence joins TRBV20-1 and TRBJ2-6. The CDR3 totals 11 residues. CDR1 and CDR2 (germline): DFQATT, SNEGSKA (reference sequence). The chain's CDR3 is CSARDVSVLTF.

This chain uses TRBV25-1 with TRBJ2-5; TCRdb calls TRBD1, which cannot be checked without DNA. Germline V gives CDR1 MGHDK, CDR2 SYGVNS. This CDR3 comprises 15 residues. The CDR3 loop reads CASSEWQGRGETQYF.

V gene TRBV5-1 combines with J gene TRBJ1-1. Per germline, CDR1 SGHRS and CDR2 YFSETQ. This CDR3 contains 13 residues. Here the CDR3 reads CASSTDMNTEAFF.

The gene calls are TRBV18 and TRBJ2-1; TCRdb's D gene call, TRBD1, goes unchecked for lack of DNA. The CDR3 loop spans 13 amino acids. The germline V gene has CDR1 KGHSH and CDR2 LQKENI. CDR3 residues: CASSSGQGDELFF.

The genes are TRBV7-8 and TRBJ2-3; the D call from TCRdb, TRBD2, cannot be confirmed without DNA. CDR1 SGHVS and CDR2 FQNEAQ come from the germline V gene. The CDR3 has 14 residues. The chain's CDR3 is CASSYPRTRDTQYF.

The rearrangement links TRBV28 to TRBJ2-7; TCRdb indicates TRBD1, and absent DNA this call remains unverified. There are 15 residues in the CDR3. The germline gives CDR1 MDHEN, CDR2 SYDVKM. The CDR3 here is CASSLLSDRRYEQYF. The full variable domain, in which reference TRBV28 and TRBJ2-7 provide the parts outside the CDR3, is DVKVTQSSRYLVKRTGEKVFLECVQDMDHENMFWYRQDPGLGLRLIYFSYDVKMKEKGDIPEGYSVSREKKERFSLILESASTNQTSMYLCASSLLSDRRYEQYFGPGTRLTVT.